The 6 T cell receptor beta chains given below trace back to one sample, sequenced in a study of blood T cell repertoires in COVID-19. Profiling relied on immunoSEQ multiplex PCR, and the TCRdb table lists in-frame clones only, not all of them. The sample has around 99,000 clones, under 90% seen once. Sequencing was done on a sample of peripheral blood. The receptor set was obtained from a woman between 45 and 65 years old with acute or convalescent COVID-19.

CDR3 loop: CASTAGGPPREQFF. The CDR3 nucleotides are TGCGCCAGCACGGCGGGGGGCCCCCCCCGAGAGCAGTTCTTC. The chain carries TRBV10-2 and TRBJ2-1, with 8 positions matching TRBD2. Germline V gene lookup returns CDR1 WSHSY and CDR2 SAAADI. This CDR3 is 14 amino acids long. V lost 7 bases, J lost 10 bases, and 12 bases stayed unmatched.

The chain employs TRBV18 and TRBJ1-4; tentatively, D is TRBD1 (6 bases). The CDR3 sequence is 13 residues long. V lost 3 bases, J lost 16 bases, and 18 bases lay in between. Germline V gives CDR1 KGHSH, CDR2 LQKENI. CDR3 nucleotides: TGTGCCAGCTCACCCCCGGACAGTCCCGCGGGGTTTTTT. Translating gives CASSPPDSPAGFF.

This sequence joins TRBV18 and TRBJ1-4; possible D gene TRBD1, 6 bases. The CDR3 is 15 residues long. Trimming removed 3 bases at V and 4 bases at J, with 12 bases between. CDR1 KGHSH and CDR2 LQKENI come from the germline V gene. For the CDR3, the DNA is TGTGCCAGCTCACCCCGGGACAACCTTAATGAAAAACTGTTTTTT. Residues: CASSPRDNLNEKLFF. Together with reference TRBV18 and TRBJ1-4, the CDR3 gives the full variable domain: NAGVMQNPRHLVRRRGQEARLRCSPMKGHSHVYWYRQLPEEGLKFMVYLQKENIIDESGMPKERFSAEFPKEGPSILRIQQVVRGDSAAYFCASSPRDNLNEKLFFGSGTQLSVL.

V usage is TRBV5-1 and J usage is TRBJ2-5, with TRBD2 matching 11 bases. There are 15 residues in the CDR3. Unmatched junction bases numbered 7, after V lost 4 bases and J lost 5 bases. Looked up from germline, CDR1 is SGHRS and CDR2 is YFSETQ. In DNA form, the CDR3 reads TGCGCCAGCAGCAAGGCGACTAGCGGGGAGGAGACCCAGTACTTC. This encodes CASSKATSGEETQYF.

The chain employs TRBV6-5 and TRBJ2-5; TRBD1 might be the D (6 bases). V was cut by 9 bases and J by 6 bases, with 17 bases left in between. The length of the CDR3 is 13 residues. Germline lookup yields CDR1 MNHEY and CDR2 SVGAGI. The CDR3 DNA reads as TGTGCCAGTCGCGAACAGGGCGAGAAGACCCAGTACTTC. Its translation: CASREQGEKTQYF.

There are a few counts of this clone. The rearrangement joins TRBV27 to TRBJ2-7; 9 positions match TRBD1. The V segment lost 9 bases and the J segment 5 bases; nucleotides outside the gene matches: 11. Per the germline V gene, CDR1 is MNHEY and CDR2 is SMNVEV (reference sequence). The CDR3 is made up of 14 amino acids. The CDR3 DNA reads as TGTGCCAGTTGGCCGGGACAGGGTAACCACGAGCAGTACTTC. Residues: CASWPGQGNHEQYF.